Below are 27 T cell receptor beta chains sequenced from a single sample in a study of T cell changes during pregnancy in multiple sclerosis. Sequencing used immunoSEQ multiplex PCR; TCRdb keeps in-frame clones, though not all of them. Altogether roughly 38,000 clones are present, 80% to 95% being singletons, with the ten largest covering around 1.8%. The sequences come from CD4+ T cells from peripheral blood mononuclear cells, collected after pregnancy. All receptors come from a female donor in good health, enrolled as a control in a pregnancy study.

The rearrangement joins TRBV29-1 to TRBJ2-3; a possible D gene is TRBD2 (5 bases). The V and J ends lost 6 bases and 0 bases respectively, with 7 bases between them. Germline CDR1 reads SQVTM; CDR2 reads ANQGSEA. This CDR3 has 12 amino acids. CDR3 loop: CSVRVSTDTQYF. The CDR3 DNA follows: TGCAGCGTGCGGGTGAGCACAGATACGCAGTATTTT.

The chain couples TRBV7-2 to TRBJ2-3; D might be TRBD2 (6 bases). In germline, CDR1 is SGHTA, CDR2 FQGNSA. The CDR3 covers 15 residues. The V end was cut by 5 bases, the J end by 0 bases, with 12 bases between. The CDR3 spells CASSDGLPSTDTQYF. CDR3 nucleotide sequence: TGTGCCAGCAGCGACGGACTACCTAGCACAGATACGCAGTATTTT.

The chain couples TRBV5-4 to TRBJ2-4, with TRBD2 matching 13 bases. V dropped 4 bases and J dropped 11; count of bases not matched to a gene: 9. Germline V gives CDR1 SGHNT, CDR2 YYREEE (reference sequence). The CDR3 consists of 15 residues. This CDR3 reads CASSPGTSGVTVQYF. In DNA form, the CDR3 reads TGTGCCAGCAGCCCCGGGACTAGCGGGGTGACGGTTCAGTACTTC.

This chain uses TRBV29-1 with TRBJ1-6; 9 bases are shared with TRBD1. CDR1 is SQVTM and CDR2 is ANQGSEA in the germline V gene. The CDR3 is 13 amino acids. V dropped 4 bases and J dropped 6; count of bases not matched to a gene: 1. The CDR3 sequence: CSVATGGNSPLHF. CDR3 DNA sequence: TGCAGCGTTGCGACAGGGGGTAATTCACCCCTCCACTTT.

This clone was observed a single time. This rearrangement joins TRBV30 to TRBJ2-7; D is possibly TRBD1 (6 bases). The germline V and J ends were trimmed by 3 bases and 5 bases, with 14 bases remaining between them. There are 13 residues in the CDR3. The germline gives CDR1 GTSNPN, CDR2 SVGIG (reference sequence). This chain's CDR3 is CAWRPGQWNEQYF. CDR3 bases: TGTGCCTGGAGGCCGGGACAATGGAACGAGCAGTACTTC.

The rearrangement joins TRBV7-8 to TRBJ1-6; 8 bases line up with TRBD1. Looked up from germline, CDR1 is SGHVS and CDR2 is FQNEAQ. This CDR3 region has 17 residues. J gave up 8 bases and V 5 bases, and 14 bases lay outside the gene matches. The CDR3 region is CASSPSWTGFKDSPLHF. The CDR3 DNA is TGTGCCAGCAGCCCTTCCTGGACAGGGTTTAAGGATTCACCCCTCCACTTT. Variable domain in full (rest from reference TRBV7-8 and TRBJ1-6): GAGVSQSPRYKVAKRGQDVALRCDPISGHVSLFWYQQALGQGPEFLTYFQNEAQLDKSGLPSDRFFAERPEGSVSTLKIQRTQQEDSAVYLCASSPSWTGFKDSPLHFGNGTRLTVT.

The chain joins TRBV4-1 to TRBJ2-6; 8 bases fit TRBD1. The CDR3 consists of 18 residues. The germline gives CDR1 MGHRA, CDR2 YSYEKL. The J segment lost 0 bases and the V segment lost 4 bases, leaving 8 bases of the junction unmatched. The CDR3 region has the DNA TGCGCCAGCAGCCCCCGGGACAGGTTACGCTCTGGGGCCAACGTCCTGACTTTC. Encoded protein: CASSPRDRLRSGANVLTF.

V and J are TRBV7-2 and TRBJ2-7; 8 nucleotides match TRBD1. The CDR3 runs 16 residues. The germline CDR1 and CDR2 sequences are SGHTA and FQGNSA. J was trimmed by 5 bases and V by 2 bases; bases with no gene match: 11. CDR3 protein: CASSLQGAVRINEQYF. The CDR3 DNA follows: TGTGCCAGCAGCTTACAGGGGGCAGTCCGGATCAACGAGCAGTACTTC. The full variable domain, with the rest looked up from reference TRBV7-2 and TRBJ2-7, is GAGVSQSPSNKVTEKGKDVELRCDPISGHTALYWYRQSLGQGLEFLIYFQGNSAPDKSGLPSDRFSAERTGGSVSTLTIQRTQQEDSAVYLCASSLQGAVRINEQYFGPGTRLTVT.

V and J are TRBV18 and TRBJ2-1; D remains ambiguous. The CDR3 is made up of 14 amino acids. The V gene lost 4 bases and the J gene lost 2 bases, with 9 bases spanning the gap. Germline CDR1 and CDR2: KGHSH and LQKENI. As DNA, the CDR3 is TGTGCCAGCTCACGAGACTCAGCCTACAATGAGCAGTTCTTC. This translates into CASSRDSAYNEQFF.

J is TRBJ2-3 and V is TRBV6-1; 12 nucleotides agree with TRBD2. Germline CDR1 reads MNHNS; CDR2 reads SASEGT. The V gene end was trimmed by 1 base and the J gene end by 5 bases; junction bases not matched to a gene: 7. The CDR3 consists of 17 residues. The CDR3 sequence: CASSEVPSGGAGDTQYF. The CDR3 nucleotides are TGTGCCAGCAGTGAAGTGCCTAGCGGGGGGGCGGGAGATACGCAGTATTTT.

The chain links TRBV5-4 to TRBJ2-1, with 8 bases that match TRBD1. Germline values: CDR1 SGHNT, CDR2 YYREEE (reference sequence). V was pared by 2 bases and J by 5 bases, with 6 bases of the junction left unmatched. There are 15 residues in the CDR3. In nucleotides, the CDR3 is TGTGCCAGCAGCTTCAGCGACAGGGGCAACAATGAGCAGTTCTTC. As protein: CASSFSDRGNNEQFF.

The CDR3 region is CASSFYSNQPQHF. The CDR3 region has the DNA TGTGCCAGCAGTTTTTATAGCAATCAGCCCCAGCATTTT. The chain recombines TRBV27 with TRBJ1-5; no firm D call. The CDR3 contains 13 residues. The germline gives CDR1 MNHEY, CDR2 SMNVEV (reference sequence). The germline V and J ends were trimmed by 3 bases and 0 bases, with 3 bases remaining between them.

The rearrangement uses TRBV29-1 and TRBJ2-5, with TRBD2 identical over 7 bases. This CDR3 has 13 amino acids. CDR1 is SQVTM, CDR2 ANQGSEA, per germline. The V segment lost 7 bases and the J segment 5 bases; nucleotides outside the gene matches: 10. Written as DNA, the CDR3 is TGCAGCGCCCGGAGGACTAGTCAGGAGACCCAGTACTTC. It translates to CSARRTSQETQYF.

This chain joins TRBV11-2 and TRBJ2-4, with TRBD1 matching over 9 bases. Trimming took 3 bases from V and 9 from J; bases not matched to a gene: 3. The germline V gene encodes CDR1 SGHAT and CDR2 FQNNGV. CDR3 length equals 13 residues. CDR3 in DNA: TGTGCCAGCAGCTTGGGACAGGGAGGCATTCAGTACTTC. Its protein product is CASSLGQGGIQYF.

V usage is TRBV10-1 and J usage is TRBJ1-3; the match to TRBD1 covers 10 bases. The CDR3 is 17 residues long. Germline CDR1 reads WNHNN; CDR2 reads SYGVQD (reference sequence). With 7 bases clipped from V and 1 base from J, the junction kept 10 bases outside the gene matches. As DNA, the CDR3 is TGCGCCAGCATGGATGATCCGGGACAGGGGTCTGGAAACACCATATATTTT. Translated, it gives CASMDDPGQGSGNTIYF.

For the CDR3, the DNA is TGCGCCAGCAGCCCAACAACACGACAGGGGGCCAACAATGAGCAGTTCTTC. Protein sequence: CASSPTTRQGANNEQFF. The chain joins TRBV5-1 to TRBJ2-1; 10 bases map to TRBD1. The CDR3 consists of 17 residues. V dropped 4 bases and J dropped 5; count of bases not matched to a gene: 12. Germline CDR1 and CDR2: SGHRS and YFSETQ. The full variable domain, in which reference TRBV5-1 and TRBJ2-1 provide the parts outside the CDR3, is KAGVTQTPRYLIKTRGQQVTLSCSPISGHRSVSWYQQTPGQGLQFLFEYFSETQRNKGNFPGRFSGRQFSNSRSEMNVSTLELGDSALYLCASSPTTRQGANNEQFFGPGTRLTVL.

This chain uses TRBV9 with TRBJ2-7; the match to TRBD2 covers 7 bases. CDR3 size: 16 residues. Unmatched junction bases numbered 12, after V lost 3 bases and J lost 3 bases. CDR1 is SGDLS and CDR2 is YYNGEE in the germline V gene. CDR3 protein: CASSEGWVAGRYEQYF. The CDR3 DNA reads TGTGCCAGCAGCGAGGGGTGGGTAGCGGGCCGCTACGAGCAGTACTTC.

V gene TRBV5-8 combines with J gene TRBJ1-1; D unclear. The CDR3 extends over 13 amino acids. CDR1 and CDR2 (germline): SGHTS, YDEGEE. The ends were cut back, 2 bases at V and 4 bases at J, with 9 bases in the middle. CDR3 protein: CASSFTGSTEAFF. The CDR3, as DNA: TGTGCCAGCAGCTTCACGGGGAGCACTGAAGCTTTCTTT. Supplemented by reference TRBV5-8 and TRBJ1-1, the full variable domain reads EAGVTQSPTHLIKTRGQQATLRCSPISGHTSVYWYQQALGLGLQFLLWYDEGEERNRGNFPPRFSGRQFPNYSSELNVNALELEDSALYLCASSFTGSTEAFFGQGTRLTVV.

The chain is built from TRBV5-6 and TRBJ1-2; the match to TRBD1 covers 8 bases. CDR1 and CDR2 from the germline V gene are SGHDT and YYEEEE. The CDR3 spans 15 residues. The V gene end was trimmed by 2 bases and the J gene end by 3 bases; junction bases not matched to a gene: 6. CDR3 bases: TGTGCCAGCAGCTTTGTCGGGACAGGCGACTATGGCTACACCTTC. Translated, it gives CASSFVGTGDYGYTF.

V usage is TRBV10-3 and J usage is TRBJ1-6, with D unclear. Trimming pared 3 bases from V and 8 bases from J, leaving 11 bases between. The CDR3 length is 14 residues. Germline V gene sequence: CDR1 ENHRY, CDR2 SYGVKD. DNA of the CDR3: TGTGCCATCAGTGATTTGGGGAGTGATTCACCCCTCCACTTT. The encoded protein is CAISDLGSDSPLHF.

This chain connects TRBV6-5 to TRBJ2-1; the match to TRBD2 covers 8 bases. Germline CDR1 MNHEY, CDR2 SVGAGI. V was pared by 5 bases and J by 7 bases, with 10 bases of the junction left unmatched. The CDR3 contains 15 residues. The CDR3 loop reads CASSTTGGPRNEQFF. CDR3 coding DNA: TGTGCCAGCAGTACTACGGGGGGGCCCCGGAATGAGCAGTTCTTC.

V and J are TRBV2 and TRBJ2-4; D gene uncertain. This CDR3 has 14 amino acids. CDR1 is SNHLY, CDR2 FYNNEI, per germline. Trimming stripped 5 bases from V and 0 bases from J, with 8 bases between. This chain's CDR3 is CASSQELAKNIQYF. The CDR3 DNA sequence: TGTGCCAGCAGTCAGGAATTAGCCAAAAACATTCAGTACTTC.

V gene TRBV30 combines with J gene TRBJ1-6; D gene unclear. The length of the CDR3 is 14 residues. The germline V and J ends were trimmed by 0 bases and 10 bases, with 13 bases remaining between them. Germline CDR1 is GTSNPN and CDR2 is SVGIG (reference sequence). DNA for the CDR3: TGTGCCTGGAGTGTACTCGTGGGCTCGTCACCCCTCCACTTT. It specifies CAWSVLVGSSPLHF.

Only one count was recorded for this clone. The chain has TRBV27 and TRBJ1-1; weak D call: TRBD1 (6 bases). The V gene's germline CDR1 is MNHEY and CDR2 SMNVEV (reference sequence). The CDR3 is 15 amino acids. Trimming took off 3 bases at V and 1 base at J, with 12 bases between the two ends. The CDR3 spells CASSLLGTSNTEAFF. The DNA of the CDR3 is TGTGCCAGCAGTTTGCTAGGGACATCGAACACTGAAGCTTTCTTT.

The V call is TRBV5-1, the J call TRBJ2-5; 8 nucleotides match TRBD1. This CDR3 has 15 residues. The junction had 8 bases not matched to a gene; V was cut back by 4 bases and J by 3 bases. Germline V gene data show CDR1 as SGHRS and CDR2 as YFSETQ. For the CDR3, the DNA is TGCGCCAGCAGCCAGTCACCGGGACAGGAAGAGACCCAGTACTTC. It is translated as CASSQSPGQEETQYF.

CDR3 coding DNA: TGCAGCGTTGACGGTCATAACTATGGCTACACCTTC. This translates into CSVDGHNYGYTF. V and J are TRBV29-1 and TRBJ1-2; no firm D call. Trimming left V 3 bases short and J 1 base short, with 6 bases between. The CDR3 sequence is 12 residues long. Germline CDR1 and CDR2: SQVTM and ANQGSEA.

The rearrangement links TRBV11-2 to TRBJ1-2; 12 positions agree with TRBD1. Germline loops: CDR1 SGHAT, CDR2 FQNNGV. With V trimmed by 5 bases and J by 12 bases, 13 bases remained unmatched. CDR3 length: 15 residues. CDR3 sequence reads: CASSETIRDRGPDTF. The CDR3 DNA sequence: TGTGCCAGCAGCGAAACTATCCGGGACAGGGGGCCAGACACCTTC. Supplemented by reference TRBV11-2 and TRBJ1-2, the full variable domain reads EAGVAQSPRYKIIEKRQSVAFWCNPISGHATLYWYQQILGQGPKLLIQFQNNGVVDDSQLPKDRFSAERLKGVDSTLKIQPAKLEDSAVYLCASSETIRDRGPDTFGSGTRLTVV.